The 31 T cell receptor beta chains reported below all come from one sample, sequenced in a study of shared clonotypes between healthy human individuals. Libraries were prepared by immunoSEQ multiplex PCR; TCRdb keeps only in-frame clonotypes and omits some of them. The sample yields roughly 2.2 million clones, just under 95% seen once. The sample consisted of naive CD4+ T cells from PBMCs. Subset indicated: CD45RA+ positively selected. All receptors come from a man aged 18-30 years in good health. Some clones in this sample may be carry-over from other donors' samples.

The chain combines TRBV20-1 with TRBJ2-7, with D tentatively TRBD2 (6 bases). Trimming shortened V by 6 bases and J by 6 bases, and 12 bases separated the two germline ends. The CDR3 is 11 residues long. Germline V gives CDR1 DFQATT, CDR2 SNEGSKA (reference sequence). As DNA, the CDR3 is TGCAGTGCCGTACGGGGAGGCGAGCAGTACTTC. Translated, it gives CSAVRGGEQYF.

Worth noting for this clone: One junction end does not reproduce the germline sequence, and a read error may be involved. This rearrangement joins TRBV7-9 to TRBJ2-7; D might be TRBD2 (5 bases). The CDR3 extends over 11 amino acids. Germline CDR1 reads SEHNR; CDR2 reads FQNEAQ (reference sequence). The CDR3 region is CASSFSGATTF. The CDR3 nucleotides are TGTGCCAGCAGCTTCAGCGGAGCCACGACCTTC.

V gene TRBV10-3 combines with J gene TRBJ2-7; 8 bases match TRBD1. This CDR3 region has 14 residues. CDR1 ENHRY and CDR2 SYGVKD come from the germline V gene. J gave up 3 bases and V 4 bases, and 5 bases lay outside the gene matches. CDR3: CAISGVGQGYEQYF. DNA for the CDR3: TGTGCCATCAGTGGTGTAGGACAGGGCTACGAGCAGTACTTC.

The V and J genes are TRBV28 and TRBJ1-4; TRBD1 might be the D (5 bases). Germline CDR1 reads MDHEN; CDR2 reads SYDVKM. Trimming shortened V by 4 bases and J by 7 bases, and 22 bases separated the two germline ends. This CDR3 spans 17 amino acids. CDR3 sequence (DNA): TGTGCCAGCAGTTCCCTCACGACAAGAGGGGTGGGTGAAAAACTGTTTTTT. Its translation is CASSSLTTRGVGEKLFF.

The chain carries TRBV6-5 and TRBJ2-2; D is unclear. Trimming removed 0 bases at V and 5 bases at J, with 7 bases between. Germline assignment: CDR1 MNHEY and CDR2 SVGAGI. This CDR3 contains 14 residues. The CDR3 here is CASSYSKSTGELFF. CDR3 coding DNA: TGTGCCAGCAGTTACTCCAAATCGACCGGGGAGCTGTTTTTT.

This clone was picked up one time. The chain joins TRBV28 to TRBJ1-2, with D perhaps TRBD1 (6 bases). Germline-derived CDR1 and CDR2 are MDHEN and SYDVKM. The CDR3 covers 19 residues. The V gene lost 6 bases and the J gene lost 0 bases, with 26 bases spanning the gap. CDR3 DNA: TGTGCCAGCAGCCGTAGTACCGGGACACCGACGCTGTCTAACTATGGCTACACCTTC. Its translation is CASSRSTGTPTLSNYGYTF.

This clone occurred once. The V gene is TRBV4-2, the J gene TRBJ2-7; 11 bases are shared with TRBD2. CDR3 length: 15 amino acids. The junction had 5 bases not matched to a gene; V was cut back by 4 bases and J by 3 bases. Germline values: CDR1 LGHNA, CDR2 YNFKEQ. For the CDR3, the DNA is TGTGCCAGCAGCCTAACCGGGACTAGCGGCTACGAGCAGTACTTC. Translated: CASSLTGTSGYEQYF.

The gene calls are TRBV6-1 and TRBJ2-7, with a possible D match to TRBD1 (5 bases). Trimming cost V 6 bases and J 2 bases, with 14 bases left between them. This CDR3 contains 14 residues. The germline V gene encodes CDR1 MNHNS and CDR2 SASEGT. The CDR3: CASRSYQGTYEQYF. CDR3 nucleotides: TGTGCCAGCAGATCCTACCAGGGAACCTACGAGCAGTACTTC.

The V call is TRBV28, the J call TRBJ2-3; tentatively, D is TRBD2 (7 bases). Trimming pared 2 bases from V and 3 bases from J, leaving 12 bases between. Germline lookup yields CDR1 MDHEN and CDR2 SYDVKM. The CDR3 loop spans 15 amino acids. The chain's CDR3 is CASSLAGALTDTQYF. CDR3 nucleotides: TGTGCCAGCAGTTTAGCGGGGGCGCTTACAGATACGCAGTATTTT.

This chain joins TRBV19 and TRBJ1-5; D unclear. The CDR3 sequence is 14 residues long. Germline CDR1 and CDR2: LNHDA and SQIVND (reference sequence). V was pared by 3 bases and J by 3 bases, with 9 bases between. Here the CDR3 DNA reads TGTGCCAGTAGTATCCCGGCGGTCAATCAGCCCCAGCATTTT. This sequence encodes CASSIPAVNQPQHF.

The chain couples TRBV6-5 to TRBJ1-2; D gene uncertain. The germline gives CDR1 MNHEY, CDR2 SVGAGI. The germline V and J ends were trimmed by 0 bases and 6 bases, with 8 bases remaining between them. This CDR3 region has 13 residues. The CDR3 region is CASSYSGVNGYTF. The CDR3 DNA reads TGTGCCAGCAGTTACTCCGGAGTCAATGGCTACACCTTC.

This clone was observed once. V is TRBV19 and J is TRBJ1-4; tentatively, D is TRBD1 (5 bases). The CDR3 is 15 amino acids. Trimming took off 3 bases at V and 8 bases at J, with 16 bases between the two ends. CDR1 is LNHDA, CDR2 SQIVND, per germline (reference sequence). CDR3 DNA: TGTGCCAGTAGTATTGATCCAGGGAACCGAGAAAAACTGTTTTTT. It yields the protein CASSIDPGNREKLFF.

The J gene is TRBJ2-2, the V gene TRBV27, with D perhaps TRBD1 (6 bases). The CDR3 length is 15 residues. Germline loops: CDR1 MNHEY, CDR2 SMNVEV (reference sequence). Trimming took 2 bases from V and 5 from J, leaving 12 bases between them. The CDR3 DNA reads TGTGCCAGCAGTTTAAGGGGGTTGGATACCGGGGAGCTGTTTTTT. This translates into CASSLRGLDTGELFF.

The chain links TRBV25-1 to TRBJ2-7, with D unclear. V was shortened by 1 base and J by 4 bases, with 17 bases between the two germline ends. CDR3 length: 16 residues. Germline V lookup: CDR1 MGHDK, CDR2 SYGVNS. The CDR3 sequence: CASSESGSLPRYEQYF. The CDR3 DNA follows: TGTGCCAGCAGTGAATCGGGCAGCCTACCTCGGTACGAGCAGTACTTC.

This sequence joins TRBV5-1 and TRBJ1-1, with 11 nucleotides matching TRBD1. The CDR3 totals 14 residues. CDR1 and CDR2 from the germline V gene are SGHRS and YFSETQ. Trimming cost V 7 bases and J 3 bases; bases outside gene matches: 5. The CDR3 nucleotides are TGCGCCAGCCGGGACAGGGGGAAGGACACTGAAGCTTTCTTT. Translated: CASRDRGKDTEAFF. The full variable domain, its missing parts supplied by reference TRBV5-1 and TRBJ1-1, is KAGVTQTPRYLIKTRGQQVTLSCSPISGHRSVSWYQQTPGQGLQFLFEYFSETQRNKGNFPGRFSGRQFSNSRSEMNVSTLELGDSALYLCASRDRGKDTEAFFGQGTRLTVV.

The chain uses TRBV11-3 and TRBJ2-3, with a possible D match to TRBD1 (6 bases). CDR1 is SGHNT and CDR2 is YENEEA in the germline V gene. This CDR3 is built from 14 residues. V lost 5 bases and J lost 5, with 14 bases in between. The CDR3 DNA reads TGTGCCAGCAGCGCAACAGGGTATAGAGATACGCAGTATTTT. Translation: CASSATGYRDTQYF.

This chain connects TRBV28 to TRBJ1-1; D is unresolved. The CDR3 loop spans 12 amino acids. Germline-derived CDR1 and CDR2 are MDHEN and SYDVKM. V lost 3 bases to trimming and J lost 7 bases, with 9 bases between them. CDR3: CASSFKRFEAFF. The DNA for the CDR3 is TGTGCCAGCAGTTTCAAGCGGTTTGAAGCTTTCTTT.

The genes are TRBV29-1 and TRBJ1-1, with D tentatively TRBD1 (5 bases). V was trimmed by 8 bases and J by 3 bases, leaving 22 bases between them. Germline V lookup: CDR1 SQVTM, CDR2 ANQGSEA. The CDR3 is made up of 15 amino acids. CDR3 protein: CSLGKGGVGDTEAFF. In nucleotides, the CDR3 is TGCAGCTTGGGTAAGGGCGGGGTGGGGGACACTGAAGCTTTCTTT.

The chain couples TRBV11-2 to TRBJ1-5; D gene uncertain. In germline, CDR1 is SGHAT, CDR2 FQNNGV. This CDR3 contains 15 residues. Between the trimmed V and J ends, which lost 2 bases and 4 bases, there was a span of 12 bases. The CDR3 is CASSLMLATNQPQHF. CDR3 nucleotide sequence: TGTGCCAGCAGCTTAATGTTGGCCACTAATCAGCCCCAGCATTTT.

The chain combines TRBV7-8 with TRBJ2-1; 8 nucleotides match TRBD1. This CDR3 is built from 15 residues. Germline loops: CDR1 SGHVS, CDR2 FQNEAQ. Unmatched junction bases numbered 4, after V lost 2 bases and J lost 4 bases. CDR3 DNA: TGTGCCAGCAGCTTATTACAGGGGGTGTACAATGAGCAGTTCTTC. Translated, it gives CASSLLQGVYNEQFF.

J is TRBJ2-2 and V is TRBV5-1; D remains ambiguous. The CDR3 length is 18 residues. The germline gives CDR1 SGHRS, CDR2 YFSETQ. Trimming removed 0 bases at V and 0 bases at J, with 15 bases between. CDR3 nucleotide sequence: TGCGCCAGCAGCTTGGCTGGCAGGCCTTACGCGAACACCGGGGAGCTGTTTTTT. It codes for CASSLAGRPYANTGELFF.

The gene calls are TRBV9 and TRBJ2-2; either TRBD1 or TRBD2 may supply D (5 bases each). Germline CDR1 SGDLS, CDR2 YYNGEE. V lost 3 bases and J 1 base, leaving 13 bases between the germline ends. This CDR3 spans 16 amino acids. The CDR3 loop reads CASSDKPGRNTGELFF. CDR3 nucleotides: TGTGCCAGCAGCGATAAACCGGGACGGAACACCGGGGAGCTGTTTTTT.

V and J are TRBV2 and TRBJ2-2, with D uncertain. CDR1 is SNHLY and CDR2 is FYNNEI in the germline V gene. V lost 6 bases and J 4 bases, leaving 9 bases between the germline ends. The CDR3 is 13 residues long. CDR3 region: CASSPRPTGELFF. CDR3 sequence (DNA): TGTGCCAGCAGCCCGCGTCCCACCGGGGAGCTGTTTTTT.

The V call is TRBV5-1, the J call TRBJ2-7, with D unclear. Germline V CDR1 and CDR2: SGHRS, YFSETQ. The germline V and J ends were trimmed by 6 bases and 0 bases, with 10 bases remaining between them. The length of the CDR3 is 13 residues. CDR3 sequence reads: CASTNLISYEQYF. CDR3 coding DNA: TGCGCCAGCACGAATTTAATCTCCTACGAGCAGTACTTC.

The rearrangement links TRBV19 to TRBJ2-4; tentative D call: TRBD2 (7 bases). V lost 3 bases to trimming and J lost 3 bases, with 12 bases between them. The CDR3 covers 15 residues. The germline V gene has CDR1 LNHDA and CDR2 SQIVND (reference sequence). This CDR3 is CASSIGGLDKNIQYF. CDR3 DNA: TGTGCCAGTAGTATCGGGGGGCTCGACAAAAACATTCAGTACTTC. The full variable domain, in which reference TRBV19 and TRBJ2-4 provide the parts outside the CDR3, is DGGITQSPKYLFRKEGQNVTLSCEQNLNHDAMYWYRQDPGQGLRLIYYSQIVNDFQKGDIAEGYSVSREKKESFPLTVTSAQKNPTAFYLCASSIGGLDKNIQYFGAGTRLSVL.

V is TRBV19 and J is TRBJ2-7, with D tentatively TRBD2 (6 bases). The CDR3 covers 15 residues. Germline CDR1 and CDR2: LNHDA and SQIVND (reference sequence). The V gene lost 5 bases and the J gene lost 6 bases, with 20 bases spanning the gap. CDR3 sequence: CASSYGGRGLGEQYF. The CDR3 nucleotides read TGTGCCAGTAGTTACGGGGGTAGGGGCTTGGGCGAGCAGTACTTC.

J is TRBJ2-7 and V is TRBV9; TRBD2 might be the D (6 bases). The CDR3 is 15 amino acids. Trimming stripped 4 bases from V and 2 bases from J, with 16 bases between. Germline CDR1 and CDR2: SGDLS and YYNGEE. The CDR3 DNA follows: TGTGCCAGCAGCCCCAGACCGGGGGACCCCTACGAGCAGTACTTC. It codes for CASSPRPGDPYEQYF.

This clone was recorded once. The chain couples TRBV6-1 to TRBJ1-4, with D unclear. CDR1 is MNHNS, CDR2 SASEGT, per germline. Trimming took off 2 bases at V and 6 bases at J, with 10 bases between the two ends. CDR3 length: 14 residues. CDR3 region: CASSESRDYEKLFF. The CDR3 DNA reads as TGTGCCAGCAGTGAATCAAGAGACTATGAAAAACTGTTTTTT.

Points on this clone: The same CDR3 also results from other DNA sequences found in this sample. The CDR3 sequence is CASSVGTADYNEQFF. Written as DNA, the CDR3 is TGTGCCAGCAGCGTAGGGACCGCGGACTACAATGAGCAGTTCTTC. The chain carries TRBV9 and TRBJ2-1; D is unclear. The CDR3 runs to 15 residues. The V end was cut by 0 bases, the J end by 3 bases, with 10 bases between. Germline CDR1 reads SGDLS; CDR2 reads YYNGEE.

The chain links TRBV4-2 to TRBJ2-5; unclear D gene. The V end was cut by 1 base, the J end by 1 base, with 10 bases between. Germline values: CDR1 LGHNA, CDR2 YNFKEQ. This CDR3 is built from 15 residues. The CDR3 sequence is CASSQGVASQETQYF. The CDR3 DNA is TGTGCCAGCAGCCAAGGCGTAGCCTCCCAAGAGACCCAGTACTTC.

This chain joins TRBV7-9 and TRBJ2-2, with TRBD1 as a possible D gene (5 bases). This CDR3 comprises 17 residues. Germline CDR1 and CDR2: SEHNR and FQNEAQ (reference sequence). Trimming pared 5 bases from V and 3 bases from J, leaving 19 bases between. The DNA for the CDR3 is TGTGCCAGCAGCCTCAGCGCGAGCGTAGGGGACACCGGGGAGCTGTTTTTT. Amino acids: CASSLSASVGDTGELFF. The entire variable domain, with the rest obtained from reference TRBV7-9 and TRBJ2-2, is as follows: DTGVSQNPRHKITKRGQNVTFRCDPISEHNRLYWYRQTLGQGPEFLTYFQNEAQLEKSRLLSDRFSAERPKGSFSTLEIQRTEQGDSAMYLCASSLSASVGDTGELFFGEGSRLTVL.